These 23 T cell receptor beta chains were all obtained from the same sample, sequenced in a study of STAT5B mutations in CD4+ large granular lymphocyte leukemia. Clones were read by immunoSEQ multiplex PCR, and TCRdb kept only the in-frame ones, dropping some. The sample holds 30,000 or so clones; 85% are singletons and the top ten take around 4.6%. Sequencing was done on a sample of CD4+ T cells from blood buffy coats. These receptors were obtained from a human donor in good health.

V is TRBV7-2 and J is TRBJ2-3, with 8 bases that match TRBD1. Germline-derived CDR1 and CDR2 are SGHTA and FQGNSA. The ends lost 5 bases at V and 3 bases at J; junction bases unmatched: 10. The CDR3 has 16 residues. The CDR3, as DNA: TGTGCCAGCAGCCCACAGGGGGGCGGGATTACAGATACGCAGTATTTT. The encoded protein is CASSPQGGGITDTQYF.

A single count supports this clone. The rearrangement joins TRBV14 to TRBJ2-5, with D possibly being TRBD1 (5 bases). Trimming cost V 0 bases and J 5 bases, with 10 bases left between them. Germline V lookup: CDR1 SGHDN, CDR2 FVKESK. The length of the CDR3 is 14 residues. This CDR3 is CASSQDRGRETQYF. The CDR3 DNA sequence: TGTGCCAGCAGCCAAGATAGGGGTCGGGAGACCCAGTACTTC.

The chain is built from TRBV5-1 and TRBJ2-5; the D gene is possibly TRBD2 (5 bases). Trimming cost V 4 bases and J 4 bases, with 14 bases left between them. CDR3 size: 14 residues. Looked up from germline, CDR1 is SGHRS and CDR2 is YFSETQ. For the CDR3, the DNA is TGCGCCAGCAGCCCAGAGGGCCGAAGAGAGACCCAGTACTTC. Encoded protein: CASSPEGRRETQYF.

The chain uses TRBV11-2 and TRBJ1-2; 7 bases match TRBD1. Germline V CDR1 and CDR2: SGHAT, FQNNGV. The CDR3 consists of 14 residues. The V gene end was trimmed by 0 bases and the J gene end by 8 bases; junction bases not matched to a gene: 6. The CDR3 region is CASSLEQGREGYTF. The DNA of the CDR3 is TGTGCCAGCAGCTTAGAACAGGGGCGCGAGGGCTACACCTTC.

This sequence joins TRBV5-1 and TRBJ1-3; 7 bases fit TRBD1. Trimming removed 3 bases from V and 4 bases from J; junction bases left unmatched: 7. From germline, CDR1 is SGHRS and CDR2 YFSETQ. The CDR3 contains 15 residues. The CDR3 spells CASSSTTGVGNTIYF. The CDR3, as DNA: TGCGCCAGCAGCTCCACTACAGGGGTCGGAAACACCATATATTTT.

The genes are TRBV28 and TRBJ2-3; the match to TRBD1 covers 7 bases. This CDR3 comprises 15 residues. Germline-derived CDR1 and CDR2 are MDHEN and SYDVKM. With 10 bases clipped from V and 3 bases from J, the junction kept 13 bases outside the gene matches. CDR3 protein: CATLTGTAGTDTQYF. The CDR3 coding sequence is TGTGCCACACTTACCGGGACAGCAGGAACAGATACGCAGTATTTT.

V usage is TRBV4-3 and J usage is TRBJ2-3, with D unresolved. From germline, CDR1 is LGHNA and CDR2 YSLEER. Trimming stripped 1 base from V and 1 base from J, with 9 bases between. The CDR3 has 15 amino acids. CDR3 sequence (DNA): TGCGCCAGCAGCCAAGGGGCCCAGGGCACAGATACGCAGTATTTT. It codes for CASSQGAQGTDTQYF.

This clone was detected once. The CDR3 DNA reads TGTGCCAGCTCACCAACAGGGGAAGAGACCCAGTACTTC. Its protein is CASSPTGEETQYF. The chain couples TRBV18 to TRBJ2-5; TRBD1 matches 7 bases. Germline V CDR1 and CDR2: KGHSH, LQKENI. The CDR3 covers 13 residues. The trim removed 2 bases at V and 3 bases at J, leaving 0 bases unmatched.

CDR3 sequence: CASSSGTSETNEQFF. The CDR3 DNA follows: TGTGCCAGCAGCTCCGGGACTAGCGAAACGAATGAGCAGTTCTTC. This chain connects TRBV7-2 to TRBJ2-1; TRBD2 matches at 10 bases. The CDR3 has 15 amino acids. Trimming at V came to 4 bases and at J to 7 bases, leaving 7 bases not matched to a gene. CDR1 SGHTA and CDR2 FQGNSA come from the germline V gene.

The V call is TRBV6-5, the J call TRBJ2-1, with TRBD2 as a possible D gene (5 bases). Germline CDR1 reads MNHEY; CDR2 reads SVGAGI. CDR3 size: 14 residues. V was shortened by 8 bases and J by 4 bases, with 15 bases between the two germline ends. The CDR3 DNA follows: TGTGCCAGCGGGTTTATTGGGAGATACAATGAGCAGTTCTTC. Translating it yields CASGFIGRYNEQFF.

CDR3 sequence (DNA): TGTGCCAGCTCCGACCCGGGGAGGGTTGCCTACGAGCAGTACTTC. This encodes CASSDPGRVAYEQYF. The V and J genes are TRBV7-2 and TRBJ2-7; 7 bases line up with TRBD2. Trimming cost V 8 bases and J 2 bases; bases outside gene matches: 12. From germline, CDR1 is SGHTA and CDR2 FQGNSA. This CDR3 region has 15 residues.

The chain carries TRBV4-1 and TRBJ1-1; 9 nucleotides align to TRBD1. The V gene end was trimmed by 0 bases and the J gene end by 0 bases; junction bases not matched to a gene: 5. The CDR3 loop spans 17 amino acids. Germline V gives CDR1 MGHRA, CDR2 YSYEKL. In DNA, the CDR3 is TGCGCCAGCAGCCAAGATGAACAGGGGGCTATGAACACTGAAGCTTTCTTT. It encodes CASSQDEQGAMNTEAFF.

V and J are TRBV30 and TRBJ2-2; D is unresolved. The CDR3 covers 12 residues. Trimming shortened V by 1 base and J by 1 base, and 1 base separated the two germline ends. Germline V gene data show CDR1 as GTSNPN and CDR2 as SVGIG (reference sequence). The CDR3 loop is CAWSENTGELFF. CDR3 DNA: TGTGCCTGGAGTGAGAACACCGGGGAGCTGTTTTTT.

V usage is TRBV6-5 and J usage is TRBJ1-2, with 7 bases that match TRBD1. The J segment lost 8 bases and the V segment lost 5 bases, leaving 8 bases of the junction unmatched. This CDR3 spans 13 amino acids. Per the germline V gene, CDR1 is MNHEY and CDR2 is SVGAGI. The CDR3 loop reads CASSTGVPFGYTF. CDR3 sequence (DNA): TGTGCCAGCAGTACAGGGGTCCCGTTCGGCTACACCTTC.

The chain joins TRBV19 to TRBJ2-7; D perhaps matches TRBD2 (7 bases). The V and J ends lost 5 bases and 4 bases respectively, with 24 bases between them. The germline V gene encodes CDR1 LNHDA and CDR2 SQIVND (reference sequence). The CDR3 length is 17 residues. CDR3 region: CASSPPPHRARGYEQYF. DNA of the CDR3: TGTGCCAGTAGTCCGCCCCCCCACAGGGCGCGGGGGTACGAGCAGTACTTC.

The chain employs TRBV6-5 and TRBJ1-5, with a possible D match to TRBD1 (5 bases). Trimming took 3 bases from V and 1 from J, leaving 10 bases between them. Germline V gene data show CDR1 as MNHEY and CDR2 as SVGAGI. The CDR3 runs to 15 residues. This CDR3 is CASSYGEGSNQPQHF. The CDR3 DNA sequence: TGTGCCAGCAGTTATGGGGAGGGGAGCAATCAGCCCCAGCATTTT.

The chain has TRBV4-1 and TRBJ1-4; D is possibly TRBD1 (6 bases). Germline V gene lookup returns CDR1 MGHRA and CDR2 YSYEKL. The CDR3 extends over 15 amino acids. V lost 1 base and J lost 4, with 10 bases in between. CDR3 sequence (DNA): TGCGCCAGCAGCCAAGGGGACACCTATAATGAAAAACTGTTTTTT. Translation: CASSQGDTYNEKLFF.

V gene TRBV4-1 combines with J gene TRBJ2-5; perhaps D is TRBD1 or TRBD2 (5 bases each). This CDR3 comprises 18 residues. Trimming removed 1 base from V and 0 bases from J, with 18 bases in between. Looked up from germline, CDR1 is MGHRA and CDR2 is YSYEKL. The CDR3 DNA reads TGCGCCAGCAGCCAAGGAACCTGGGGACCTACGTACCAAGAGACCCAGTACTTC. Translation gives CASSQGTWGPTYQETQYF.

This chain connects TRBV9 to TRBJ2-5, with 7 bases matching TRBD2. CDR1 SGDLS and CDR2 YYNGEE come from the germline V gene. Trimming cost V 0 bases and J 2 bases; bases outside gene matches: 1. The CDR3 contains 14 residues. This CDR3 reads CASSVAAGQETQYF. The CDR3 DNA is TGTGCCAGCAGCGTAGCAGCGGGGCAAGAGACCCAGTACTTC. The variable domain in full, with the rest retrieved from reference TRBV9 and TRBJ2-5, is DSGVTQTPKHLITATGQRVTLRCSPRSGDLSVYWYQQSLDQGLQFLIQYYNGEERAKGNILERFSAQQFPDLHSELNLSSLELGDSALYFCASSVAAGQETQYFGPGTRLLVL.

The CDR3 nucleotides are TGTGCCAGCAGACCCGGACAGCTTCTAGCCGCCTCCTACGAGCAGTACTTC. This translates into CASRPGQLLAASYEQYF. The chain links TRBV2 to TRBJ2-5; TRBD1 is a possible D gene (6 bases). Near its end, the DNA agrees better with TRBJ2-7, so the J call may be wrong. Germline loops: CDR1 SNHLY, CDR2 FYNNEI. The CDR3 consists of 17 residues.

The rearrangement links TRBV5-1 to TRBJ2-7; 10 bases agree with TRBD2. In germline, CDR1 is SGHRS, CDR2 YFSETQ. CDR3 length: 16 amino acids. Trimming removed 0 bases from V and 0 bases from J; junction bases left unmatched: 3. This CDR3 reads CASSLGASGSSYEQYF. CDR3 in DNA: TGCGCCAGCAGCTTGGGGGCTAGCGGGAGCTCCTACGAGCAGTACTTC.

The chain combines TRBV5-4 with TRBJ2-7; D is uncertain. V lost 4 bases to trimming and J lost 2 bases, with 19 bases between them. Germline CDR1 SGHNT, CDR2 YYREEE (reference sequence). This CDR3 is built from 16 residues. As DNA, the CDR3 is TGTGCCAGCAGCGCCGGGTCCCAGAAATTGACCTACGAGCAGTACTTC. It specifies CASSAGSQKLTYEQYF.

The chain combines TRBV29-1 with TRBJ2-1, with D possibly TRBD1 on 6 matching bases. CDR1 SQVTM and CDR2 ANQGSEA come from the germline V gene. V was cut by 3 bases and J by 6 bases, with 12 bases left in between. The CDR3 length is 13 residues. In DNA form, the CDR3 reads TGCAGCGTTGACGGCAGGGGCTTCAATGAGCAGTTCTTC. Amino acids: CSVDGRGFNEQFF.